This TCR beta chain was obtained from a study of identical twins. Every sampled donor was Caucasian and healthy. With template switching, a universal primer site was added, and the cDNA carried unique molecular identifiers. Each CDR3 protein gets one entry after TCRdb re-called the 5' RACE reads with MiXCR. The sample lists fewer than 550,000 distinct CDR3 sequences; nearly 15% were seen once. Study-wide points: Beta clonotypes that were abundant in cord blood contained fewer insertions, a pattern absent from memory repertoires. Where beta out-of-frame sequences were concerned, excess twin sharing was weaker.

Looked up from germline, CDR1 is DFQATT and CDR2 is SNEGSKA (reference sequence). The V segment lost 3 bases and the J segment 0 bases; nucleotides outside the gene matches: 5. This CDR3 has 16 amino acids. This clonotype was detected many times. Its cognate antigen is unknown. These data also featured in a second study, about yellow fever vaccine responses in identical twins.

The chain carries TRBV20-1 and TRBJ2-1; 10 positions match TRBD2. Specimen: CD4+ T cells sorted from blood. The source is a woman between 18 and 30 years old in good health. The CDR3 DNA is TGCAGTGCTAGGAAACTAGCGGGAAGCTCCTACAATGAGCAGTTCTTC. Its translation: CSARKLAGSSYNEQFF.